Below are 19 T cell receptor beta chains sequenced from a single sample in a study of OX40 agonist ivuxolimab in advanced cancers. Only in-frame clones appear in the TCRdb table, and some are missing; sequencing was by immunoSEQ multiplex PCR. The sample holds about 80,000 clones; around 86% are singletons and the top ten take approximately 0.3%. Sequences were derived from CD4+ or CD8+ T cells sorted from blood, sampled in a trial of the OX40 agonist ivuxolimab. These receptors came from an adult with an advanced solid tumor such as melanoma, head and neck, liver or kidney cancer.

The chain employs TRBV9 and TRBJ1-2; D is uncertain. CDR3 length: 14 residues. The ends were cut back, 0 bases at V and 4 bases at J, with 10 bases in the middle. Germline V CDR1 and CDR2: SGDLS, YYNGEE. CDR3 DNA: TGTGCCAGCAGCGTAGGTAGCGGGCCCTATGGCTACACCTTC. This translates into CASSVGSGPYGYTF. Filled out from reference TRBV9 and TRBJ1-2, the complete variable domain reads DSGVTQTPKHLITATGQRVTLRCSPRSGDLSVYWYQQSLDQGLQFLIQYYNGEERAKGNILERFSAQQFPDLHSELNLSSLELGDSALYFCASSVGSGPYGYTFGSGTRLTVV.

This clone appeared once. The chain has TRBV5-1 and TRBJ2-7, with D possibly being TRBD2 (7 bases). The CDR3 length is 15 residues. V lost 0 bases and J lost 3, with 13 bases in between. From germline, CDR1 is SGHRS and CDR2 YFSETQ. The CDR3 is CASSLGLGGLYEQYV. CDR3 nucleotides: TGCGCCAGCAGCTTGGGCCTGGGGGGGCTCTACGAGCAGTACGTC.

This rearrangement joins TRBV7-8 to TRBJ2-2, with 10 bases fitting TRBD2. The ends lost 5 bases at V and 4 bases at J; junction bases unmatched: 7. This CDR3 has 16 residues. Germline V lookup: CDR1 SGHVS, CDR2 FQNEAQ. The CDR3 DNA reads as TGTGCCAGCAGCCACCTAGCGGGAGTCATCACCGGGGAGCTGTTTTTT. Amino acid sequence: CASSHLAGVITGELFF.

The rearrangement uses TRBV6-5 and TRBJ1-5; perhaps TRBD1 as D (6 bases). Trimming removed 4 bases at V and 4 bases at J, with 11 bases between. Looked up from germline, CDR1 is MNHEY and CDR2 is SVGAGI. The CDR3 loop spans 14 amino acids. The CDR3 is CASSWGRTNQPQHF. The CDR3 nucleotides read TGTGCCAGCAGTTGGGGGCGGACTAATCAGCCCCAGCATTTT.

This chain links TRBV15 with TRBJ2-3; D uncertain. The CDR3 has 13 amino acids. V shed 0 bases and J shed 6 bases, with 7 bases lying between them. Germline CDR1 reads LNHNV; CDR2 reads YYDKDF (reference sequence). The CDR3 nucleotides read TGTGCCACCAGCAGAGATCTCGGGGATACGCAGTATTTT. Amino acids: CATSRDLGDTQYF.

This clone was seen only once. V usage is TRBV21-1 and J usage is TRBJ1-1. TRBV21-1 is tagged as a pseudogene. The CDR3 runs to 14 residues. The CDR3 region has the DNA TGTGCCAGCAGCAATCCACAAGAGAACCCTGAAGCTTTCTTT. Translation: CASSNPQENPEAFF.

This clone has just a few counts. Other DNA sequences of this sample code for an identical CDR3. This rearrangement joins TRBV2 to TRBJ1-2, with D unresolved. With 3 bases removed from V and 2 bases from J, the gap between germline ends came to 7 bases. This CDR3 is 13 amino acids long. Germline CDR1 reads SNHLY; CDR2 reads FYNNEI. CDR3 in DNA: TGTGCCAGCAGTGAGGACCGAAACTATGGCTACACCTTC. Translating gives CASSEDRNYGYTF.

The chain links TRBV7-9 to TRBJ1-1; D remains unclear. The CDR3 consists of 12 residues. Germline V gene sequence: CDR1 SEHNR, CDR2 FQNEAQ (reference sequence). The V gene lost 5 bases and the J gene lost 1 base, with 5 bases spanning the gap. The DNA of the CDR3 is TGTGCCAGCAGCCTTCAGAACACTGAAGCTTTCTTT. This translates into CASSLQNTEAFF.

CDR3 in DNA: TGCGCCAGCAGCTTCTCTCCAGGCTCCTACGAGCAGTACGTC. Translating it yields CASSFSPGSYEQYV. The V gene is TRBV5-1, the J gene TRBJ2-7; D not certain. The germline CDR1 and CDR2 sequences are SGHRS and YFSETQ. Trimming removed 2 bases from V and 0 bases from J, with 9 bases in between. The CDR3 has 14 residues.

The chain employs TRBV5-1 and TRBJ2-7; 8 bases are a match to TRBD1. The V and J ends lost 4 bases and 6 bases, in that order; junction bases with no gene match: 6. Germline CDR1 is SGHRS and CDR2 is YFSETQ. This CDR3 is built from 13 residues. CDR3 in DNA: TGCGCCAGCAGCACCGGACAGGGAACCGAGCAGTACGTC. Translated: CASSTGQGTEQYV.

For the CDR3, the DNA is TGTGCCAGTGGATGGGTCCAAGAGACCCAGTACTTC. Translation: CASGWVQETQYF. This sequence joins TRBV19 and TRBJ2-5, with D uncertain. This CDR3 is 12 amino acids long. From germline, CDR1 is LNHDA and CDR2 SQIVND (reference sequence). The germline V and J ends were trimmed by 8 bases and 1 base, with 8 bases remaining between them.

The chain combines TRBV28 with TRBJ1-5; a weak D match, TRBD1 (6 bases). The CDR3 extends over 15 amino acids. Germline V CDR1 and CDR2: MDHEN, SYDVKM. V dropped 4 bases and J dropped 4 bases, with 14 bases sitting between them. The CDR3 DNA reads TGTGCCAGCAGTTGGATCCAGGGGCTAAATCAGCCCCAGCATTTT. Its translation: CASSWIQGLNQPQHF.

This chain connects TRBV5-1 to TRBJ2-5; D not certain. V lost 4 bases, J lost 2 bases, and 6 bases lay in between. The CDR3 length is 12 residues. Germline V gene data show CDR1 as SGHRS and CDR2 as YFSETQ. CDR3 region: CASSTSQETQYF. The CDR3 nucleotides are TGCGCCAGCAGCACGAGTCAAGAGACCCAGTACTTC.

The rearrangement joins TRBV5-5 to TRBJ2-1; a possible D gene is TRBD1 (5 bases). Germline V gene lookup returns CDR1 SGHKS and CDR2 YYEKEE (reference sequence). V lost 4 bases and J lost 14, with 16 bases in between. This CDR3 has 12 amino acids. The CDR3: CASSGAVVSEFF. The DNA for the CDR3 is TGTGCCAGCAGCGGGGCCGTAGTTTCGGAGTTCTTC.

The chain is built from TRBV11-2 and TRBJ2-7; no clear D. Germline CDR1 reads SGHAT; CDR2 reads FQNNGV. V lost 5 bases and J 7 bases, leaving 18 bases between the germline ends. The CDR3 runs 14 residues. CDR3 in amino acids: CASSPSSSHREQYF. In DNA, the CDR3 is TGTGCCAGCAGCCCAAGTAGTTCCCACCGGGAGCAGTACTTC.

The V call is TRBV10-3, the J call TRBJ2-1; 8 bases are shared with TRBD2. The CDR3 covers 14 residues. The V and J ends lost 10 bases and 5 bases, in that order; junction bases with no gene match: 10. Germline V gene data show CDR1 as ENHRY and CDR2 as SYGVKD. CDR3 nucleotide sequence: TGTGCCACCAGCGGACTAGCAAGACACAATGAGCAGTTCTTC. Translating gives CATSGLARHNEQFF.

J is TRBJ1-2 and V is TRBV5-6, with a weak D call TRBD1 (5 bases). Looked up from germline, CDR1 is SGHDT and CDR2 is YYEEEE. Trimming took off 0 bases at V and 5 bases at J, with 14 bases between the two ends. The CDR3 sequence is 15 residues long. CDR3 sequence reads: CASSLVRVVGYGYTF. The CDR3 DNA reads as TGTGCCAGCAGCTTGGTCAGGGTGGTTGGGTATGGCTACACCTTC. Full variable domain (remainder filled in from reference TRBV5-6 and TRBJ1-2): DAGVTQSPTHLIKTRGQQVTLRCSPKSGHDTVSWYQQALGQGPQFIFQYYEEEERQRGNFPDRFSGHQFPNYSSELNVNALLLGDSALYLCASSLVRVVGYGYTFGSGTRLTVV.

This rearrangement joins TRBV4-2 to TRBJ2-1, with D perhaps TRBD1 or TRBD2 (7 bases each). The CDR3 extends over 15 amino acids. The germline V and J ends were trimmed by 1 base and 2 bases, with 9 bases remaining between them. Germline CDR1 is LGHNA and CDR2 is YNFKEQ. The CDR3 reads CASSQAGGAYNEQFF. The CDR3 DNA sequence: TGTGCCAGCAGCCAAGCAGGGGGGGCCTACAATGAGCAGTTCTTC.

This chain joins TRBV12-2 and TRBJ2-5; no DNA check was done on the table's D call, TRBD1. TRBV12-2 is a listed pseudogene. This CDR3 spans 16 amino acids. For the CDR3, the DNA is TGTGCAAGTCGCTTAGCTTGGACAGGGTACCAAGAGACCCAGTACTTC. Protein: CASRLAWTGYQETQYF.